These T cell receptor beta chains were read from a single sample in a study of kidney transplant recipient with SARS-CoV-2 infection. Via MiXCR, TCRdb re-called the reads, giving one row per CDR3 protein. The sample lists about 240,000 distinct CDR3 sequences; 25% to 30% were seen once. The source material was a blood sample, sampled at baseline and between days 110 and 120 from a kidney transplant recipient. These receptor sequences come from a male patient aged 30 to 40 who had COVID-19 and was a kidney transplant recipient. Some T cells may be the graft donor's. The CDR3 runs from the conserved cysteine through the conserved F or W. Fields, in order: J gene, V gene, D gene, CDR3 length, clone size, CDR3 DNA, CDR3 protein. D genes are given only for firm matches. A clone size is listed for some rows: how often the clone was seen (once, few, many), or a class if it is expanded.

j_call: TRBJ2-2; v_call: TRBV2; d_call: TRBD2; cdr3_length: 15; clone_size: many; cdr3_nt: TGTGCCAGCAGAAGTGGGACTAGCGACACCGGGGAGCTGTTTTTT; cdr3_aa: CASRSGTSDTGELFF
j_call: TRBJ2-1; v_call: TRBV4-1; d_call: TRBD2; cdr3_length: 17; clone_size: many; cdr3_nt: TGCGCCAGCAGCCCGGGGACTTACGAGCGGGGCACCATGGAGCAGTTCTTC; cdr3_aa: CASSPGTYERGTMEQFF
j_call: TRBJ2-1; v_call: TRBV5-1; d_call: .; cdr3_length: 15; clone_size: few; cdr3_nt: TGCGCCAGCAGCGGGGGGTCTCTTATCTACAATGAGCAGTTCTTC; cdr3_aa: CASSGGSLIYNEQFF
j_call: TRBJ1-1; v_call: TRBV20-1; d_call: TRBD1; cdr3_length: 15; clone_size: many; cdr3_nt: TGCAGTGCTAGGGCCAGGGGGGCGGGGAACACTGAAGCTTTCTTT; cdr3_aa: CSARARGAGNTEAFF
j_call: TRBJ2-7; v_call: TRBV18; d_call: .; cdr3_length: 13; clone_size: many; cdr3_nt: TGTGCCAGCTCCCAACTTGACCGCTACGAGCAGTACTTC; cdr3_aa: CASSQLDRYEQYF
j_call: TRBJ1-2; v_call: TRBV10-2; d_call: .; cdr3_length: 17; clone_size: many; cdr3_nt: TGCGCCAGCAGTTCGTTATGCACTTCTAGAAAGACCTATGGCTACACCTTC; cdr3_aa: CASSSLCTSRKTYGYTF
j_call: TRBJ1-1; v_call: TRBV7-6; d_call: .; cdr3_length: 13; clone_size: .; cdr3_nt: TGTGCCAGCAGCTTATTGTCACGGACGGAAGCTTTCTTT; cdr3_aa: CASSLLSRTEAFF
j_call: TRBJ1-2; v_call: TRBV7-7; d_call: .; cdr3_length: 17; clone_size: once; cdr3_nt: TGTGCCAGCAGCGGACCACTTAAGTGCCGAAAGACCTATGGCTACACCTTC; cdr3_aa: CASSGPLKCRKTYGYTF
j_call: TRBJ2-2; v_call: TRBV12-3/TRBV12-4; d_call: .; cdr3_length: 15; clone_size: .; cdr3_nt: TGTGCCAGCAGTTCTCTAGAACCTAACGCCGGGGAGCTGTTTTTT; cdr3_aa: CASSSLEPNAGELFF
j_call: TRBJ1-2; v_call: TRBV11-2; d_call: .; cdr3_length: 17; clone_size: .; cdr3_nt: TGTGCCAGCAGCCTGTGCCCAGCAAGCAGAAAGACCTATGGCTACACCTTC; cdr3_aa: CASSLCPASRKTYGYTF
j_call: TRBJ2-1; v_call: TRBV5-1; d_call: .; cdr3_length: 15; clone_size: .; cdr3_nt: TGCGCCAGCAAGGTAGCTAGCAGGCTGGGCAATGAGCAGTTCTTC; cdr3_aa: CASKVASRLGNEQFF
j_call: TRBJ1-1; v_call: TRBV6-2/TRBV6-3; d_call: TRBD1; cdr3_length: 15; clone_size: many; cdr3_nt: TGTGCCAGCAGGGACGAATCCGGGACAGCTTTTGAAGCTTTCTTT; cdr3_aa: CASRDESGTAFEAFF
j_call: TRBJ1-6; v_call: TRBV6-5; d_call: .; cdr3_length: 14; clone_size: many; cdr3_nt: TGTGCCAGCAGTTACAAAAGCTGGGGTTCACCCCTCCACTTT; cdr3_aa: CASSYKSWGSPLHF
j_call: TRBJ2-2; v_call: TRBV7-2; d_call: .; cdr3_length: 13; clone_size: many; cdr3_nt: TGTGCCAGCAGCTTTCGGTACACCGGGGAGCTGTTTTTT; cdr3_aa: CASSFRYTGELFF
j_call: TRBJ2-7; v_call: TRBV5-4; d_call: TRBD2; cdr3_length: 16; clone_size: many; cdr3_nt: TGTGCCAGCAGCCCCCGGGCTAGCGGGACCTCCTACGAGCAGTACTTC; cdr3_aa: CASSPRASGTSYEQYF
j_call: TRBJ2-1; v_call: TRBV6-5; d_call: .; cdr3_length: 15; clone_size: .; cdr3_nt: TGTGCCAGCAGTTACACAGGGTTTCCCTACAATGAGCAGTTCTTC; cdr3_aa: CASSYTGFPYNEQFF
j_call: TRBJ2-3; v_call: TRBV24-1; d_call: TRBD1; cdr3_length: 16; clone_size: .; cdr3_nt: TGTGCCACCAGCGACCGATTTCTGGACAGGTTGGATACGCAGTATTTT; cdr3_aa: CATSDRFLDRLDTQYF
j_call: TRBJ2-7; v_call: TRBV20-1; d_call: TRBD2; cdr3_length: 13; clone_size: many; cdr3_nt: TGCAGTGGAAGACTAGCGGGAGGGTACGAGCAGTACTTC; cdr3_aa: CSGRLAGGYEQYF
j_call: TRBJ1-1; v_call: TRBV6-5; d_call: .; cdr3_length: 11; clone_size: .; cdr3_nt: TGTACCAGCAGGCTGGTTCTTGAAGCTTTCTTT; cdr3_aa: CTSRLVLEAFF
j_call: TRBJ2-3; v_call: TRBV9; d_call: TRBD2; cdr3_length: 16; clone_size: few; cdr3_nt: TGTGCCAGCAGTGATATAGCGGGGGGGCGGACAGATACGCAGTATTTT; cdr3_aa: CASSDIAGGRTDTQYF
j_call: TRBJ1-5; v_call: TRBV20-1; d_call: TRBD1; cdr3_length: 13; clone_size: many; cdr3_nt: TGCAGTGCAAGACAGGGTTCTTCTCAGCCCCAGCATTTT; cdr3_aa: CSARQGSSQPQHF
j_call: TRBJ2-6; v_call: TRBV18; d_call: .; cdr3_length: 20; clone_size: few; cdr3_nt: TGTGCCAGCTCACTTTTAGCGGACCGGAGAATCCGCTCTGGGGCCAACGTCCTGACTTTC; cdr3_aa: CASSLLADRRIRSGANVLTF
j_call: TRBJ1-2; v_call: TRBV25-1; d_call: .; cdr3_length: 17; clone_size: many; cdr3_nt: TGTGCCAGCAGTTGTGCAAGAGAACTGGGAAAGACCTATGGCTACACCTTC; cdr3_aa: CASSCARELGKTYGYTF
j_call: TRBJ1-2; v_call: TRBV28; d_call: .; cdr3_length: 17; clone_size: many; cdr3_nt: TGTGCCAGCAGTTGGGCAAAAGGAGTTGTAGTGCGCTATGGCTACACCTTC; cdr3_aa: CASSWAKGVVVRYGYTF
j_call: TRBJ2-6; v_call: TRBV4-3; d_call: .; cdr3_length: 16; clone_size: many; cdr3_nt: TGCGCCAGCAGCCAAGATCGGGCTTCCGGGGCCAACGTCCTGACTTTC; cdr3_aa: CASSQDRASGANVLTF
j_call: TRBJ2-7; v_call: TRBV7-8; d_call: TRBD1; cdr3_length: 17; clone_size: many; cdr3_nt: TGTGCCAGCAGCTTACCTCTCTCGACAGGGCTACGCTACGAGCAGTACTTC; cdr3_aa: CASSLPLSTGLRYEQYF
j_call: TRBJ1-2; v_call: TRBV10-1; d_call: .; cdr3_length: 17; clone_size: many; cdr3_nt: TGCGCCAGCAGTAGCTCGATAAGATCGCGAAAGACCTATGGCTACACCTTC; cdr3_aa: CASSSSIRSRKTYGYTF
j_call: TRBJ2-7; v_call: TRBV2; d_call: TRBD1; cdr3_length: 14; clone_size: many; cdr3_nt: TGTGCCAGCAGTGTGACAGGGTGGAACGACGAGCAGTACTTC; cdr3_aa: CASSVTGWNDEQYF
j_call: TRBJ1-3; v_call: TRBV14; d_call: .; cdr3_length: 13; clone_size: .; cdr3_nt: TGTGCCAACAGACTCAGCTCTGGAAACACCATATATTTT; cdr3_aa: CANRLSSGNTIYF
j_call: TRBJ2-7; v_call: TRBV27; d_call: TRBD2; cdr3_length: 14; clone_size: many; cdr3_nt: TGTGCCAGCCCGACCTTAGCGGGAGTGTACGAGCAGTACTTC; cdr3_aa: CASPTLAGVYEQYF
j_call: TRBJ1-6; v_call: TRBV19; d_call: .; cdr3_length: 13; clone_size: many; cdr3_nt: TGTGCCAGTAGTCCCTTTTCGAATTCACCCCTCCACTTT; cdr3_aa: CASSPFSNSPLHF
j_call: TRBJ1-2; v_call: TRBV5-6; d_call: .; cdr3_length: 16; clone_size: few; cdr3_nt: TGTGCCAGCTGGGTGACCAATAGTCGAAAGACCTATGGCTACACCTTC; cdr3_aa: CASWVTNSRKTYGYTF
j_call: TRBJ2-1; v_call: TRBV6-2/TRBV6-3; d_call: TRBD2; cdr3_length: 13; clone_size: few; cdr3_nt: TGTGCCAGCAGGGCTAGCGGGAACAATGAGCAGTTCTTC; cdr3_aa: CASRASGNNEQFF
j_call: TRBJ1-1; v_call: TRBV3-1; d_call: TRBD1; cdr3_length: 12; clone_size: many; cdr3_nt: TGTGCCAGCAGCCTCCGCGACAGGGTGGCTTTCTTT; cdr3_aa: CASSLRDRVAFF
j_call: TRBJ1-5; v_call: TRBV28; d_call: .; cdr3_length: 17; clone_size: many; cdr3_nt: TGTGCCAGCAGTTTGGGGCGAAGGGCGTTCGTAATTCAGCCCCAGCATTTT; cdr3_aa: CASSLGRRAFVIQPQHF
j_call: TRBJ2-2; v_call: TRBV4-2; d_call: .; cdr3_length: 17; clone_size: many; cdr3_nt: TGTGCCAGCAGCCTTATCGGGGACTTCGCGAACACCGGGGAGCTGTTTTTT; cdr3_aa: CASSLIGDFANTGELFF
j_call: TRBJ1-2; v_call: TRBV5-1; d_call: TRBD1; cdr3_length: 15; clone_size: many; cdr3_nt: TGCGCCAGCAGCTTGACAGGACAGGGTGACTATGGCTACACCTTC; cdr3_aa: CASSLTGQGDYGYTF
j_call: TRBJ2-3; v_call: TRBV21-1; d_call: .; cdr3_length: 17; clone_size: .; cdr3_nt: TGTGCCAGCAGGAAACCTTTAGCTACAGTCGTGCAAGATACGCAGTATTTT; cdr3_aa: CASRKPLATVVQDTQYF
j_call: TRBJ1-1; v_call: TRBV5-4; d_call: .; cdr3_length: 17; clone_size: many; cdr3_nt: TGTGCCAGCAGCACCGGGGGCAGGGTGAATCGGAACACTGAAGCTTTCTTT; cdr3_aa: CASSTGGRVNRNTEAFF
j_call: TRBJ2-6; v_call: TRBV8-2; d_call: .; cdr3_length: 17; clone_size: many; cdr3_nt: TGTGGCAGCAATTCCAGGATAACACAAAGTCGGGCCAACGTCCTGACTTTC; cdr3_aa: CGSNSRITQSRANVLTF
j_call: TRBJ1-2; v_call: TRBV6-8; d_call: .; cdr3_length: 17; clone_size: few; cdr3_nt: TGTGCCAGCAGTATGGTAAAACGCTCTAGAAAGACCTATGGCTACACCTTC; cdr3_aa: CASSMVKRSRKTYGYTF
j_call: TRBJ1-2; v_call: TRBV9; d_call: .; cdr3_length: 16; clone_size: many; cdr3_nt: TGTGCCAGCCAAACCGAGTACTCAAGAAAGACCTATGGCTACACCTTC; cdr3_aa: CASQTEYSRKTYGYTF